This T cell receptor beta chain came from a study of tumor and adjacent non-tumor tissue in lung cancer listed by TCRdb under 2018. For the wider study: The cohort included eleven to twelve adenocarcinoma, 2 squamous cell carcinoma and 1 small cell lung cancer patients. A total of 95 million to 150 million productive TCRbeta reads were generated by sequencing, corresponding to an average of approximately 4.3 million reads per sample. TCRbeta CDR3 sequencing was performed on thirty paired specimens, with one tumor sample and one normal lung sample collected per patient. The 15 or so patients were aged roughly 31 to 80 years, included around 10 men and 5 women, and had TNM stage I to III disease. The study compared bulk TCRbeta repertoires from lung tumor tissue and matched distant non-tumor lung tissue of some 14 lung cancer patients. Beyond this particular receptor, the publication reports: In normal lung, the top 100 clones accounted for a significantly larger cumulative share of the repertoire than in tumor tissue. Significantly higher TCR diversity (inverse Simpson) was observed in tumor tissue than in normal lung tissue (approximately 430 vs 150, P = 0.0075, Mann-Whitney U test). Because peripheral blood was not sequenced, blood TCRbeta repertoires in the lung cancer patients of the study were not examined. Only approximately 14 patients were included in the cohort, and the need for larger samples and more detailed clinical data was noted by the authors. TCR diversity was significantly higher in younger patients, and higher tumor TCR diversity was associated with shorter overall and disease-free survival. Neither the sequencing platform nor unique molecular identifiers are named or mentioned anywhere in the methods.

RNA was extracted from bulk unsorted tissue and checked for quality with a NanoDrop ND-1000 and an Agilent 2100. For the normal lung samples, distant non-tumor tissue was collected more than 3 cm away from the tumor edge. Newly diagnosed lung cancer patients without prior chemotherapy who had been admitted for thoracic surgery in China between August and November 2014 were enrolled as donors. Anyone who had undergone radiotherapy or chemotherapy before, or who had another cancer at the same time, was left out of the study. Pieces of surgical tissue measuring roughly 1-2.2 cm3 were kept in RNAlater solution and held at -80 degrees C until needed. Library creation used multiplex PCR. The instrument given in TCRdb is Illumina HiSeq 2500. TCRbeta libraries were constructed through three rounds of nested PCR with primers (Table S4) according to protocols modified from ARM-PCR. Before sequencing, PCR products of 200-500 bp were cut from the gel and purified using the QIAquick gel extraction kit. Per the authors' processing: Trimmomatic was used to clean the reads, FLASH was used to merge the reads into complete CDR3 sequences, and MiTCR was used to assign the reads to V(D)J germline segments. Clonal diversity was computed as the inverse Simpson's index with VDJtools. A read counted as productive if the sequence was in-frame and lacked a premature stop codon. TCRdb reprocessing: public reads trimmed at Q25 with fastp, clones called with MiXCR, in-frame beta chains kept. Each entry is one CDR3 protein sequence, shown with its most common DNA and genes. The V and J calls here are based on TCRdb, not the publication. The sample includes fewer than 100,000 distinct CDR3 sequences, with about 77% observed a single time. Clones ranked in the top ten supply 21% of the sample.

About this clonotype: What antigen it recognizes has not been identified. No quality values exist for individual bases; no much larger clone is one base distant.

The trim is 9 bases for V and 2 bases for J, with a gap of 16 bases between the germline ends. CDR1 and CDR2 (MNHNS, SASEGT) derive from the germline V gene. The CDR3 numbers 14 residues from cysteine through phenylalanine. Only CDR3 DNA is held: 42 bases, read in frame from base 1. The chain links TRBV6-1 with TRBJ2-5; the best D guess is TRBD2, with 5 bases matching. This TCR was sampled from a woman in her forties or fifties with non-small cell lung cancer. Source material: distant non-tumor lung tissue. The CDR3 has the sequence CARGATRDQETQYF. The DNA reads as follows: TGTGCCAGGGGAGCTACAAGGGATCAAGAGACCCAGTACTTC.